Shown below are 25 T cell receptor beta chains from a single sample sequenced in a study of T cell repertoires in cytomegalovirus infection. TCRdb re-called the reads through MiXCR, storing one row per CDR3 protein. The repertoire holds 200,000 to 300,000 distinct CDR3 sequences, with less than 9.5% as singletons. Sequenced: PBMCs. These receptors originate from a human donor in good health (CMV status not recorded). Some clones in this sample may be carry-over from other donors' samples.

In this sample, this clonotype turned up many times. The CDR3 loop is CASSEYDANTEAFF. As DNA, the CDR3 is TGTGCCAGCAGTGAATATGATGCGAACACTGAAGCTTTCTTT. This chain uses TRBV25-1 with TRBJ1-1; D gene ambiguous. There are 14 residues in the CDR3. V was cut by 0 bases and J by 1 base, with 6 bases left in between. Germline V CDR1 and CDR2: MGHDK, SYGVNS.

This clonotype has just a few counts. The V gene is TRBV7-9, the J gene TRBJ2-6, with D unresolved. CDR3 length: 15 residues. V lost 5 bases and J lost 2, with 10 bases in between. In germline, CDR1 is SEHNR, CDR2 FQNEAQ (reference sequence). CDR3 DNA: TGTGCCAGCAGCCCCGAACGGACTGGGGCCAACGTCCTGACTTTC. It encodes CASSPERTGANVLTF.

V gene TRBV6-5 combines with J gene TRBJ2-2, with D possibly TRBD1 on 6 matching bases. This CDR3 region has 13 residues. The V gene's germline CDR1 is MNHEY and CDR2 SVGAGI. Trimming left V 6 bases short and J 3 bases short, with 8 bases between. The CDR3 nucleotides read TGTGCCAGCAGAGGGGGAGACACCGGGGAGCTGTTTTTT. Residues: CASRGGDTGELFF.

In this sample, this clonotype turned up many times. The V call is TRBV7-3, the J call TRBJ1-6, with a weak D call TRBD1 (5 bases). V was trimmed by 5 bases and J by 9 bases, leaving 14 bases between them. The length of the CDR3 is 14 residues. Germline assignment: CDR1 SGHTA and CDR2 FQGTGA. For the CDR3, the DNA is TGTGCCAGCAGCCCCGACAGTTACCTTTCACCCCTCCACTTT. Amino acids: CASSPDSYLSPLHF.

CDR3: CAWSVQGFQPQHF. CDR3 bases: TGTGCCTGGAGTGTACAGGGGTTTCAGCCCCAGCATTTT. V and J are TRBV30 and TRBJ1-5, with 7 bases identical to TRBD1. Germline values: CDR1 GTSNPN, CDR2 SVGIG (reference sequence). With 0 bases clipped from V and 6 bases from J, the junction kept 2 bases outside the gene matches. The CDR3 extends over 13 amino acids. The full variable domain, completed using reference TRBV30 and TRBJ1-5, is SQTIHQWPATLVQPVGSPLSLECTVEGTSNPNLYWYRQAAGRGLQLLFYSVGIGQISSEVPQNLSASRPQDRQFILSSKKLLLSDSGFYLCAWSVQGFQPQHFGDGTRLSIL.

This clonotype was found a few times. This rearrangement joins TRBV29-1 to TRBJ2-5; D is possibly TRBD1 or TRBD2 (5 bases each). Between the trimmed V and J ends, which lost 4 bases and 5 bases, there was a span of 8 bases. From germline, CDR1 is SQVTM and CDR2 ANQGSEA. There are 11 residues in the CDR3. The CDR3 protein is CSVGGAETQYF. CDR3 nucleotides: TGCAGCGTTGGAGGGGCCGAGACCCAGTACTTC.

The V gene is TRBV19, the J gene TRBJ1-5; D gene unclear. CDR3 length: 14 residues. Trimming pared 6 bases from V and 3 bases from J, leaving 12 bases between. Per the germline V gene, CDR1 is LNHDA and CDR2 is SQIVND (reference sequence). CDR3 residues: CASRARASNQPQHF. CDR3 nucleotides: TGTGCCAGTAGGGCAAGGGCCTCCAATCAGCCCCAGCATTTT.

This clonotype was counted many times. V gene TRBV7-2 combines with J gene TRBJ1-5; 7 bases line up with TRBD1. Germline loops: CDR1 SGHTA, CDR2 FQGNSA. There are 15 residues in the CDR3. J was trimmed by 0 bases and V by 5 bases; bases with no gene match: 4. The CDR3: CASSRDSNSNQPQHF. The CDR3 DNA reads as TGTGCCAGCAGCCGGGACAGCAATAGCAATCAGCCCCAGCATTTT. The full variable domain, its missing parts supplied by reference TRBV7-2 and TRBJ1-5, is GAGVSQSPSNKVTEKGKDVELRCDPISGHTALYWYRQSLGQGLEFLIYFQGNSAPDKSGLPSDRFSAERTGGSVSTLTIQRTQQEDSAVYLCASSRDSNSNQPQHFGDGTRLSIL.

The CDR3 reads CSARERTGAGYTF. CDR3 nucleotides: TGCAGTGCTAGAGAACGGACAGGGGCTGGCTACACCTTC. The chain is built from TRBV20-1 and TRBJ1-2; 9 bases map to TRBD1. Germline trimming cut 0 bases from V and 7 bases from J; bases unmatched to any gene: 3. The CDR3 extends over 13 amino acids. Germline lookup yields CDR1 DFQATT and CDR2 SNEGSKA (reference sequence).

This clonotype was counted a few times. The rearrangement joins TRBV29-1 to TRBJ1-5, with 8 bases identical to TRBD1. This CDR3 contains 13 residues. Germline V gene sequence: CDR1 SQVTM, CDR2 ANQGSEA. With 5 bases clipped from V and 4 bases from J, the junction kept 4 bases outside the gene matches. CDR3 sequence reads: CSVQQGGNQPQHF. The DNA of the CDR3 is TGCAGCGTTCAACAGGGGGGGAATCAGCCCCAGCATTTT.

The chain carries TRBV30 and TRBJ1-4, with a possible D match to TRBD1 (5 bases). Germline CDR1 reads GTSNPN; CDR2 reads SVGIG (reference sequence). This CDR3 contains 15 residues. V shed 1 base and J shed 3 bases, with 12 bases lying between them. The CDR3 DNA reads as TGTGCCTGGAGTGAAACAGGTCTTCCTAATGAAAAACTGTTTTTT. Translated, it gives CAWSETGLPNEKLFF. Full variable domain (outside the CDR3, taken from reference TRBV30 and TRBJ1-4): SQTIHQWPATLVQPVGSPLSLECTVEGTSNPNLYWYRQAAGRGLQLLFYSVGIGQISSEVPQNLSASRPQDRQFILSSKKLLLSDSGFYLCAWSETGLPNEKLFFGSGTQLSVL.

This clonotype was detected ten times or more. The chain uses TRBV7-2 and TRBJ2-7; D unclear. This CDR3 has 14 residues. Trimming removed 5 bases from V and 7 bases from J, with 18 bases in between. The V gene's germline CDR1 is SGHTA and CDR2 FQGNSA. The CDR3, as DNA: TGTGCCAGCAGCCCTTCGCACAGTTCTTCTGAGCAGTACTTC. This codes for CASSPSHSSSEQYF.

The sample holds many counts of this clonotype. The chain carries TRBV10-1 and TRBJ1-6, with D perhaps TRBD1 (6 bases). Trimming cost V 1 base and J 8 bases, with 6 bases left between them. The CDR3 has 13 amino acids. Germline V gene lookup returns CDR1 WNHNN and CDR2 SYGVQD (reference sequence). CDR3: CASSEYRDSPLHF. Written as DNA, the CDR3 is TGCGCCAGCAGTGAGTACAGGGATTCACCCCTCCACTTT.

This clonotype was detected many times. The rearrangement joins TRBV10-3 to TRBJ2-7; D unresolved. This CDR3 contains 12 residues. Trimming pared 0 bases from V and 6 bases from J, leaving 6 bases between. The V gene's germline CDR1 is ENHRY and CDR2 SYGVKD. CDR3 coding DNA: TGTGCCATCAGTGAGTCGCCCCTCGAGCAGTACTTC. Residues: CAISESPLEQYF.

Many counts were recorded for this clonotype. The V and J genes are TRBV5-6 and TRBJ2-7, with 9 bases that match TRBD1. The germline gives CDR1 SGHDT, CDR2 YYEEEE. This CDR3 spans 24 amino acids. V lost 4 bases to trimming and J lost 4 bases; unmatched junction nucleotides: 36. Written as DNA, the CDR3 is TGTGCCAGCAGCCTGGCCCCGGTAAACTTCCGGGACAGGGCCCCGGAAGGTAGTCTTTACGAGCAGTACTTC. Protein sequence: CASSLAPVNFRDRAPEGSLYEQYF.

This clonotype was seen ten or more times. The chain combines TRBV11-2 with TRBJ2-7; maybe TRBD1 (5 bases). V lost 2 bases and J lost 0, with 17 bases in between. Per the germline V gene, CDR1 is SGHAT and CDR2 is FQNNGV. The CDR3 has 17 amino acids. CDR3 amino acids: CASSLRPDRLYSYEQYF. The DNA for the CDR3 is TGTGCCAGCAGCTTACGGCCAGACAGACTCTACTCCTACGAGCAGTACTTC.

This clonotype was seen many times. The rearrangement links TRBV7-2 to TRBJ2-2, with D possibly TRBD2 on 5 matching bases. The CDR3 totals 14 residues. The V and J ends lost 3 bases and 4 bases respectively, with 9 bases between them. From germline, CDR1 is SGHTA and CDR2 FQGNSA. CDR3 sequence reads: CASSFGAGTGELFF. DNA for the CDR3: TGTGCCAGCAGCTTCGGTGCGGGCACCGGGGAGCTGTTTTTT.

Ten or more counts support this clonotype. The V call is TRBV7-2, the J call TRBJ2-5; possible D gene TRBD2, 5 bases. Deletions cut 3 bases from V and 4 bases from J, with 12 bases between. The V gene's germline CDR1 is SGHTA and CDR2 FQGNSA. There are 14 residues in the CDR3. The CDR3 nucleotides read TGTGCCAGCAGCTTCCAGGACGGAGGAGAGACCCAGTACTTC. Protein sequence: CASSFQDGGETQYF.

In regard to this clonotype: A clone one base away is much larger, so this may be a read error. CDR3 region: CASSLRTSCYNEQFF. In DNA form, the CDR3 reads TGTGCCAGCAGCCTCCGGACTAGCTGTTACAATGAGCAGTTCTTC. The chain joins TRBV13 to TRBJ2-1, with TRBD2 matching over 8 bases. Trimming removed 5 bases from V and 4 bases from J; junction bases left unmatched: 7. This CDR3 comprises 15 residues. The V gene's germline CDR1 is PRHDT and CDR2 FYEKMQ (reference sequence). Together with reference TRBV13 and TRBJ2-1, the CDR3 gives the full variable domain: AAGVIQSPRHLIKEKRETATLKCYPIPRHDTVYWYQQGPGQDPQFLISFYEKMQSDKGSIPDRFSAQQFSDYHSELNMSSLELGDSALYFCASSLRTSCYNEQFFGPGTRLTVL.

This clonotype was seen at least ten times. The V gene is TRBV4-3, the J gene TRBJ1-1, with D unclear. Trimming removed 4 bases from V and 4 bases from J, with 13 bases in between. Germline loops: CDR1 LGHNA, CDR2 YSLEER. CDR3 length equals 14 residues. The CDR3 loop is CASSLYTRSTEAFF. The CDR3 DNA follows: TGCGCCAGCAGCCTTTATACAAGGAGCACTGAAGCTTTCTTT.

V is TRBV19 and J is TRBJ2-1; TRBD1 matches at 8 bases. V was pared by 1 base and J by 8 bases, with 7 bases of the junction left unmatched. CDR3 size: 15 residues. The germline gives CDR1 LNHDA, CDR2 SQIVND (reference sequence). The CDR3 DNA is TGTGCCAGTAGTATAGGGACAGGGCCCAGGGATGAGCAGTTCTTC. Translation: CASSIGTGPRDEQFF.

This clonotype was seen ten or more times. V gene TRBV7-2 combines with J gene TRBJ2-7; D is ambiguous. V lost 4 bases and J 2 bases, leaving 6 bases between the germline ends. The CDR3 is 12 residues long. Germline CDR1 is SGHTA and CDR2 is FQGNSA. As DNA, the CDR3 is TGTGCCAGCAGCTCCCAAACCTACGAGCAGTACTTC. Translating gives CASSSQTYEQYF.

This clonotype appeared many times. This chain links TRBV19 with TRBJ1-2, with TRBD1 identical over 8 bases. The germline V gene has CDR1 LNHDA and CDR2 SQIVND (reference sequence). The V and J ends lost 7 bases and 4 bases, in that order; junction bases with no gene match: 2. The CDR3 consists of 12 residues. The CDR3 here is CASMDRAYGYTF. CDR3 DNA: TGTGCCAGTATGGACAGGGCCTATGGCTACACCTTC.

This clonotype was found many times. The rearrangement links TRBV7-8 to TRBJ2-3; 7 bases are shared with TRBD1. The CDR3 is made up of 16 amino acids. Looked up from germline, CDR1 is SGHVS and CDR2 is FQNEAQ. The V gene end was trimmed by 0 bases and the J gene end by 2 bases; junction bases not matched to a gene: 5. CDR3 DNA sequence: TGTGCCAGCAGCTTAGCGAACAGGGGCTTCACAGATACGCAGTATTTT. Encoded protein: CASSLANRGFTDTQYF.

This clonotype has just a few counts. This rearrangement joins TRBV11-2 to TRBJ1-1, with a possible D match to TRBD1 (5 bases). The CDR3 spans 14 residues. Germline lookup yields CDR1 SGHAT and CDR2 FQNNGV. Between the trimmed V and J ends, which lost 6 bases and 4 bases, there was a span of 15 bases. CDR3 protein: CASRYRGPSTEAFF. In DNA form, the CDR3 reads TGTGCCAGCAGATATCGGGGACCATCCACTGAAGCTTTCTTT.